Given below is one TCR beta chain in context. The antigen is not known. Trimming removed 1 base at V and 2 bases at J, with 11 bases between. Germline assignment: CDR1 GTSNPN and CDR2 SVGIG (reference sequence). This CDR3 has 14 amino acids. The data originate from a study of a mutant IDH1 vaccine in newly diagnosed glioma. Study-level information: There were eight vaccinations for patients, given in weeks 1, 3, 5, 7, 11, 15, 19 and 23. Treated patients had a mean age of approximately 41 years and a sex split that was around 60% male and roughly 40% female. Study results and limitations: Overall, roughly 95% of patients had vaccine-induced immune responses.

The time point denotes: week 5, during vaccination. Every single dose of the vaccine, 300 ug of mutant IDH1 20-mer peptide, came with topical imiquimod. Assay used: immunoSEQ multiplex PCR; TCRdb lists only in-frame clones, some missing. Seen here are approximately 50,000 clones, roughly 78% observed once, and the top ten hold around 5.3%. The chain is built from TRBV30 and TRBJ1-1; no reliable D call. Sequences were derived from PBMCs, sampled from a glioma patient whose treatment included an IDH1 peptide vaccine. This TCR was recovered from a man aged 45 to 65 with glioma. CDR3 protein: CAWSEGQTNTEAFF. The CDR3 DNA is TGTGCCTGGAGTGAAGGGCAGACAAACACTGAAGCTTTCTTT.